Sequencing of this T cell receptor (beta chain) was carried out in a study of cytomegalovirus exposure and HLA in healthy donors. Whole-study findings and limits: A later examination showed that TCR association rates differed by HLA locus, with DRB1 most and HLA-C fewest.

A multiplex PCR was run with 60 Vbeta primers and 13 Jbeta primers. The data were produced by immunoSEQ multiplex PCR, yet TCRdb's version contains in-frame clones alone and is incomplete. The data hold approximately 140,000 clones, with 77% observed a single time. The length of the CDR3 is 14 residues. V lost 3 bases and J lost 4, with 13 bases in between. From germline, CDR1 is SQVTM and CDR2 ANQGSEA. About this clone itself: Its antigen is unknown.

This chain joins TRBV29-1 and TRBJ1-5, with D tentatively TRBD1 (5 bases). Material for sequencing was PBMCs. The receptor comes from a woman in her 50s in good health and CMV-seronegative. CDR3 residues: CSVESGRGNQPQHF. The CDR3 coding sequence is TGCAGCGTTGAGTCGGGGAGGGGTAATCAGCCCCAGCATTTT.